Shown below are 13 T cell receptor beta chains from a single sample sequenced in a study of T cells in localized non-small cell lung cancer. Repertoires were generated with immunoSEQ multiplex PCR, while TCRdb's copy carries only in-frame clones and drops some. The sample records 15,000 to 20,000 clones, about 80% being singletons. Specimen: peripheral blood, collected before any cancer treatment. These receptors were collected from a man aged 35 to 70 with stage I lung adenocarcinoma.

The CDR3 DNA reads TGTGCCAGCAGCGTACAGGGCCGGGGAGGGGATGAGCAGTTCTTC. Amino acids: CASSVQGRGGDEQFF. This chain connects TRBV9 to TRBJ2-1, with TRBD2 matching 7 bases. The germline V gene encodes CDR1 SGDLS and CDR2 YYNGEE. The CDR3 runs 15 residues. V lost 1 base to trimming and J lost 8 bases; unmatched junction nucleotides: 9.

The rearrangement joins TRBV5-4 to TRBJ2-1; 7 nucleotides align to TRBD2. Germline CDR1 SGHNT, CDR2 YYREEE (reference sequence). This CDR3 is 15 amino acids long. With 0 bases clipped from V and 9 bases from J, the junction kept 9 bases outside the gene matches. In nucleotides, the CDR3 is TGTGCCAGCAGCTTGGTACTAGCGAAGCGGGGTGAGCAGTTCTTC. Translating it yields CASSLVLAKRGEQFF. Using reference TRBV5-4 and TRBJ2-1 for the parts outside the CDR3, the full variable domain is ETGVTQSPTHLIKTRGQQVTLRCSSQSGHNTVSWYQQALGQGPQFIFQYYREEENGRGNFPPRFSGLQFPNYSSELNVNALELDDSALYLCASSLVLAKRGEQFFGPGTRLTVL.

The chain recombines TRBV10-3 with TRBJ2-1; 8 nucleotides line up with TRBD2. The CDR3 has 12 amino acids. After removal of 10 bases from V and 3 bases from J, the junction contained 2 bases not matched to a gene. Germline V CDR1 and CDR2: ENHRY, SYGVKD. The CDR3 reads CATRGVYNEQFF. CDR3 sequence (DNA): TGTGCCACGCGGGGGGTCTACAATGAGCAGTTCTTC.

J is TRBJ1-5 and V is TRBV7-2; D is ambiguous. Trimming removed 1 base from V and 4 bases from J, with 14 bases in between. The CDR3 totals 16 residues. Germline V gene lookup returns CDR1 SGHTA and CDR2 FQGNSA. The CDR3 coding sequence is TGTGCCAGCAGCTTAGTGCGTATGAGAAGGAATCAGCCCCAGCATTTT. Its protein product is CASSLVRMRRNQPQHF.

This clone is a singleton in its sample. The V gene is TRBV5-1, the J gene TRBJ2-1; TRBD1 agrees at 8 bases. Trimming at V came to 2 bases and at J to 7 bases, leaving 8 bases not matched to a gene. This CDR3 contains 15 residues. Per germline, CDR1 SGHRS and CDR2 YFSETQ. CDR3: CASSLRQGAGNEQFF. For the CDR3, the DNA is TGCGCCAGCAGCTTAAGGCAGGGGGCAGGAAATGAGCAGTTCTTC.

The chain has TRBV28 and TRBJ2-3; D is uncertain. V was pared by 3 bases and J by 4 bases, with 5 bases between. Germline V gene data show CDR1 as MDHEN and CDR2 as SYDVKM. This CDR3 has 12 amino acids. The CDR3 loop reads CASSFASDTQYF. In DNA, the CDR3 is TGTGCCAGCAGTTTCGCTTCAGATACGCAGTATTTT.

The chain carries TRBV11-2 and TRBJ2-7; maybe TRBD1 (6 bases). The V gene lost 8 bases and the J gene lost 2 bases, with 10 bases spanning the gap. The CDR3 extends over 12 amino acids. Germline loops: CDR1 SGHAT, CDR2 FQNNGV. The CDR3 region is CASSDRTYEQYF. The DNA for the CDR3 is TGTGCCAGCTCGGACAGAACCTACGAGCAGTACTTC.

The chain combines TRBV10-3 with TRBJ2-2, with D possibly being TRBD1 or TRBD2 (5 bases each). The CDR3 spans 13 residues. Trimming pared 7 bases from V and 4 bases from J, leaving 10 bases between. Germline values: CDR1 ENHRY, CDR2 SYGVKD. This CDR3 reads CAIKAGTTGELFF. DNA for the CDR3: TGTGCCATCAAGGCAGGGACCACCGGGGAGCTGTTTTTT.

The V call is TRBV4-2, the J call TRBJ1-3; D is undetermined. V dropped 6 bases and J dropped 1 base, with 13 bases sitting between them. The germline V gene has CDR1 LGHNA and CDR2 YNFKEQ. There are 15 residues in the CDR3. CDR3 bases: TGTGCCAGCAGGTCCGGACGGCAGTCTGGAAACACCATATATTTT. It specifies CASRSGRQSGNTIYF.

J is TRBJ2-1 and V is TRBV9; 7 nucleotides align to TRBD1. From germline, CDR1 is SGDLS and CDR2 YYNGEE. This CDR3 spans 15 amino acids. The ends lost 0 bases at V and 2 bases at J; junction bases unmatched: 2. The CDR3 region is CASSVEGGAYNEQFF. The CDR3 DNA reads TGTGCCAGCAGCGTAGAAGGGGGCGCCTACAATGAGCAGTTCTTC. The variable domain in full, completed from reference TRBV9 and TRBJ2-1, reads DSGVTQTPKHLITATGQRVTLRCSPRSGDLSVYWYQQSLDQGLQFLIQYYNGEERAKGNILERFSAQQFPDLHSELNLSSLELGDSALYFCASSVEGGAYNEQFFGPGTRLTVL.

This chain's CDR3 is CASSIGTGVSYEQYF. CDR3 nucleotide sequence: TGTGCCAGCAGTATCGGGACAGGCGTCTCCTACGAGCAGTACTTC. This chain joins TRBV2 and TRBJ2-7; TRBD1 aligns across 8 bases. CDR1 SNHLY and CDR2 FYNNEI come from the germline V gene. The CDR3 loop spans 15 amino acids. Trimming took 5 bases from V and 0 from J; bases not matched to a gene: 6.

The CDR3 sequence is CASSEAAMQYF. CDR3 coding DNA: TGTGCCAGCAGTGAAGCGGCCATGCAGTATTTT. The V call is TRBV2, the J call TRBJ2-3; no clear D. CDR1 and CDR2 (germline): SNHLY, FYNNEI. The CDR3 runs 11 residues. Trimming cost V 0 bases and J 11 bases, with 6 bases left between them. Full variable domain (missing parts from reference TRBV2 and TRBJ2-3): EPEVTQTPSHQVTQMGQEVILRCVPISNHLYFYWYRQILGQKVEFLVSFYNNEISEKSEIFDDQFSVERPDGSNFTLKIRSTKLEDSAMYFCASSEAAMQYFGPGTRLTVL.

This chain connects TRBV7-9 to TRBJ2-5; a weak D match, TRBD1 (5 bases). From germline, CDR1 is SEHNR and CDR2 FQNEAQ (reference sequence). The CDR3 contains 14 residues. V lost 2 bases and J lost 5, with 12 bases in between. CDR3 amino acids: CASSLFDSRETQYF. The CDR3 DNA reads as TGTGCCAGCAGCTTATTCGACAGTCGGGAGACCCAGTACTTC. Full variable domain (rest looked up from reference TRBV7-9 and TRBJ2-5): DTGVSQNPRHKITKRGQNVTFRCDPISEHNRLYWYRQTLGQGPEFLTYFQNEAQLEKSRLLSDRFSAERPKGSFSTLEIQRTEQGDSAMYLCASSLFDSRETQYFGPGTRLLVL.